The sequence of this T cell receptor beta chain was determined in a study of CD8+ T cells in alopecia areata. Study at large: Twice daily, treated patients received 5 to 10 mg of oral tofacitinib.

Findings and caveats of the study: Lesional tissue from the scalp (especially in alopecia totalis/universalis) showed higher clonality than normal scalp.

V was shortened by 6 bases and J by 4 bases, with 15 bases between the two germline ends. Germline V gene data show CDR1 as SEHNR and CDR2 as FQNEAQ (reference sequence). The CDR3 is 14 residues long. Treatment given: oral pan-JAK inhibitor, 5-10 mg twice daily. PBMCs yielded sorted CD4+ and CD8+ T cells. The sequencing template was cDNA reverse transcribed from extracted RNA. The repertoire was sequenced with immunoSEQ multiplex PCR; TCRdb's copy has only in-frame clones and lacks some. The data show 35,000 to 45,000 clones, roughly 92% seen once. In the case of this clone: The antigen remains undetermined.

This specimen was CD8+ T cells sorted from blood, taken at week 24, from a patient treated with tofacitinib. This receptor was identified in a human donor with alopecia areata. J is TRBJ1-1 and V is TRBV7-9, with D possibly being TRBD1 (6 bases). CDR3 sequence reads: CASSLTGSGTEAFF. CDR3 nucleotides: TGTGCCAGCAGTTTGACAGGCTCGGGCACTGAAGCTTTCTTT.